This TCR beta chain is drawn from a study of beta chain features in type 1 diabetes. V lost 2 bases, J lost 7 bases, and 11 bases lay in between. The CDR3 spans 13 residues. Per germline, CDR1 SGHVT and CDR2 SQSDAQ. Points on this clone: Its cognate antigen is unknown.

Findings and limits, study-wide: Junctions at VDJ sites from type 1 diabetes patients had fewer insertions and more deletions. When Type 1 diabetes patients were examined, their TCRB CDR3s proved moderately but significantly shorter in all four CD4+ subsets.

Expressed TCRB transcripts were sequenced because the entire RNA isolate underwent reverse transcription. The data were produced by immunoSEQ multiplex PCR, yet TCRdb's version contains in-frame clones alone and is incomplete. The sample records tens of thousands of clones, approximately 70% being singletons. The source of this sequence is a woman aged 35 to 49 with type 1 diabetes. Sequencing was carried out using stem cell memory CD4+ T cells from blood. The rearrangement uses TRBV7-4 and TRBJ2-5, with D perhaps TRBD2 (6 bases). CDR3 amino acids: CASSLTSHGTQYF. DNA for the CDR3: TGTGCCAGCAGCTTAACTAGCCACGGGACCCAGTACTTC.